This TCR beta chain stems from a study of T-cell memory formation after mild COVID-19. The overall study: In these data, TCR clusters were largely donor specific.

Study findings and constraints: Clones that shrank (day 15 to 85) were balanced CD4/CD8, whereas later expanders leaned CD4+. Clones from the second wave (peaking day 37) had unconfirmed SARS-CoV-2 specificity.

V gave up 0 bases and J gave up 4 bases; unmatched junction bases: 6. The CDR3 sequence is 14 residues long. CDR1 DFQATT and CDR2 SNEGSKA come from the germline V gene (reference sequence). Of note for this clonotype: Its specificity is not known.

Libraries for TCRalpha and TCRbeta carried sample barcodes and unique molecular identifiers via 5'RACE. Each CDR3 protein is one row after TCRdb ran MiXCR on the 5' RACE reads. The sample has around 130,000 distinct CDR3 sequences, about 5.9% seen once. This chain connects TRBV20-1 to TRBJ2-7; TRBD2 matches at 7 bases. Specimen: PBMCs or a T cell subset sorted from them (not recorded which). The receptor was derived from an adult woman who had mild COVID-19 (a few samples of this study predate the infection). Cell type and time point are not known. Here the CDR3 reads CSAREGGSRYEQYF. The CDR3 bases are TGCAGTGCTAGAGAGGGCGGGAGTCGGTACGAGCAGTACTTC.